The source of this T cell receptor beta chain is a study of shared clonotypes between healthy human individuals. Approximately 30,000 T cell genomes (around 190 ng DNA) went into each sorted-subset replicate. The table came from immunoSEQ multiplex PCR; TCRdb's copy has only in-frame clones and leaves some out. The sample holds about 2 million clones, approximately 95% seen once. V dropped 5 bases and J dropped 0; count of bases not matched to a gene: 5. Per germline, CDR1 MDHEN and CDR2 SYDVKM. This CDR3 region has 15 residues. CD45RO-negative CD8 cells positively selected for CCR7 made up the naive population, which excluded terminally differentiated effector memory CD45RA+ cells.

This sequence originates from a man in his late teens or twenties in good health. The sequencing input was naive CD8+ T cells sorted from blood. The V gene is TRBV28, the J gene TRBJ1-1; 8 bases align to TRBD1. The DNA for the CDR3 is TGTGCCAGCAGTCCAGGGGGCCCTATGAACACTGAAGCTTTCTTT. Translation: CASSPGGPMNTEAFF.